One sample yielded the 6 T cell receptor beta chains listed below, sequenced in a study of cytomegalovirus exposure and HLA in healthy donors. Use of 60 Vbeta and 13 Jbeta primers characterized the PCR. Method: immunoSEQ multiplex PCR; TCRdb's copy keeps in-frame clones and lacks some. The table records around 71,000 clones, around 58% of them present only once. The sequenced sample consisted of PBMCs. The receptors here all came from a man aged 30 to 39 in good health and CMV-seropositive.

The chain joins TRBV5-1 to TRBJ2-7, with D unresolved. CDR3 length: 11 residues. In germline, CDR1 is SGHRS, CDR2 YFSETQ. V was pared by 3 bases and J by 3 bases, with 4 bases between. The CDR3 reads CASSSGYEQYF. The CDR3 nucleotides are TGCGCCAGCAGCTCGGGCTACGAGCAGTACTTC.

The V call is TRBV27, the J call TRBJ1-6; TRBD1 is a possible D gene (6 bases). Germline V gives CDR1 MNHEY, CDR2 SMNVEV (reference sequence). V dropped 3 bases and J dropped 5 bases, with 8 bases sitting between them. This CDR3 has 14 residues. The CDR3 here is CASSFAGDNSPLHF. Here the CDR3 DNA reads TGTGCCAGCAGTTTCGCAGGGGATAATTCACCCCTCCACTTT.

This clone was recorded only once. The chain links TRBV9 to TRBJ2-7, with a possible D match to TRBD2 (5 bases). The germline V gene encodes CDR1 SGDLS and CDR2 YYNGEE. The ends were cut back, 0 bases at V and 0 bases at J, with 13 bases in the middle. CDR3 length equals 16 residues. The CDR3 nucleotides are TGTGCCAGCAGCGTAGCAGTGTCTAGCCTCTCCTACGAGCAGTACTTC. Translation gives CASSVAVSSLSYEQYF.

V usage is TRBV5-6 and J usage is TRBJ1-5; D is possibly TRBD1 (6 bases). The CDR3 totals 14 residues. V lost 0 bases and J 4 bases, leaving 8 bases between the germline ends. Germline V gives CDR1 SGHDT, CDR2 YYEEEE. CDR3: CASSLGTANQPQHF. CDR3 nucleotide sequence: TGTGCCAGCAGCTTGGGGACAGCTAATCAGCCCCAGCATTTT.

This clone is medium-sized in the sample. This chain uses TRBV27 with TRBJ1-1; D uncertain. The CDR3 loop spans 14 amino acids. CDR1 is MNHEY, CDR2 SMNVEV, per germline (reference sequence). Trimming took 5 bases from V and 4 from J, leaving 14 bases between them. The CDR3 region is CASSLSGLLTEAFF. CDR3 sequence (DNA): TGTGCCAGCAGTCTCTCGGGTCTCCTCACTGAAGCTTTCTTT.

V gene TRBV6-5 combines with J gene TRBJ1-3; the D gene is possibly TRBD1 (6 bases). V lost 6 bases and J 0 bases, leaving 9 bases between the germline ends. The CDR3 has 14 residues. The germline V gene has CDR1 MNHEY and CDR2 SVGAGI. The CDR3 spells CASRDSLSGNTIYF. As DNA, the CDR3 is TGTGCCAGCAGGGACAGCCTCTCTGGAAACACCATATATTTT.